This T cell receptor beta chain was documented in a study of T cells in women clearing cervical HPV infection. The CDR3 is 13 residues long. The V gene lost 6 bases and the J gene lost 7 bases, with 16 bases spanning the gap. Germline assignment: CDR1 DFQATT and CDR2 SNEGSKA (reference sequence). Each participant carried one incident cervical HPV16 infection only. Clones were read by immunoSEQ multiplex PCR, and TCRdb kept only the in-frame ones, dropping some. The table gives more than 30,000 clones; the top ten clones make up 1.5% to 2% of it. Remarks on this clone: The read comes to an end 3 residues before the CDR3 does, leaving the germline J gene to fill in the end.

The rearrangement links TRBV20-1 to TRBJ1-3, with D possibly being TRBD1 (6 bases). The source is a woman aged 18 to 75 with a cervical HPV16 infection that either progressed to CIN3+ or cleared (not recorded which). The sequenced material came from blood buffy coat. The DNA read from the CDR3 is TGCAGTGCAGCGGACAGTTGGGACAACACC. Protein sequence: CSAADSWDNT. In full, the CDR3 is CSAADSWDNTIYF.